This T cell receptor beta chain was observed in a study of T cell changes during pregnancy in multiple sclerosis. Trimming took off 4 bases at V and 4 bases at J, with 10 bases between the two ends. This CDR3 region has 14 residues. CDR1 and CDR2 from the germline V gene are LGHNA and YSLEER. Assay: immunoSEQ multiplex PCR; the TCRdb copy retains only in-frame clones and omits some. The table includes fewer than 75,000 clones, less than 95% detected once. This clone is deemed medium-sized. The rearrangement joins TRBV4-3 to TRBJ2-2, with TRBD2 as a possible D gene (5 bases). The sample consisted of peripheral blood, taken after pregnancy. This receptor was taken from a female donor in good health, enrolled as a control in a pregnancy study. CDR3 protein: CASSPGVITGELFF. CDR3 DNA sequence: TGCGCCAGCAGCCCCGGGGTCATCACCGGGGAGCTGTTTTTT.